This entry concerns a single T cell receptor beta chain. After template switching added a universal primer site, the resulting cDNA carried unique molecular identifiers. Each CDR3 protein gets one entry after TCRdb re-called the 5' RACE reads with MiXCR. In the table there are approximately 250,000 distinct CDR3 sequences, 6.5% of which are singletons. The data belong to a study of identical twins. CDR3 length: 20 residues. Germline assignment: CDR1 SGHAT and CDR2 FQNNGV. V lost 4 bases and J lost 0; bases outside the gene matches: 12. These sequences were also reported in another study, on T cells expressing NK-cell markers. This second report adds: Sequencing of TCR beta repertoires drew on sorted CD3+CD56+NKG2C+, CD3+CD56+NKG2C- and CD3+CD56-NKG2C+ T cells. Of eight sequenced donors, seven were HCMV-seropositive and one HCMV-seronegative. Dominant NKG2C+ clonotypes in roughly 6 donors made up about 1.0-7.5% of CD8+ T cells.

V gene TRBV11-2 combines with J gene TRBJ2-6; TRBD1 agrees at 10 bases. The sequence came from a woman aged 18-29 years in good health. The specimen sequenced was CD8+ T cells sorted from blood. This CDR3 is CASSSSKGTGDFSGANVLTF. CDR3 nucleotides: TGTGCCAGCAGCTCCTCCAAAGGGACAGGGGATTTCTCTGGGGCCAACGTCCTGACTTTC.